This T cell receptor (beta chain) was recorded in a study of siplizumab effects on memory and regulatory T cells. TCRdb's table, derived via immunoSEQ multiplex PCR, lists solely in-frame clones and lacks some. Among more than 50,000 clones listed, over 90% were seen once. Deletions cut 2 bases from V and 0 bases from J, with 11 bases between. Germline CDR1 reads WNHNN; CDR2 reads SYGVQD (reference sequence). The CDR3 length is 15 residues. The sequence was collected from a human donor in good health. Sequencing was done on a sample of CD8+ T cells sorted from blood. The chain carries TRBV10-1 and TRBJ2-7; D possibly corresponds to TRBD2 (5 bases). The CDR3 sequence is CASSERAGGSYEQYF. Written as DNA, the CDR3 is TGCGCCAGCAGTGAGAGGGCAGGAGGCTCCTACGAGCAGTACTTC.